This T cell receptor (beta chain) was found in a study of T cell changes during pregnancy in multiple sclerosis. The V gene's germline CDR1 is SGHDN and CDR2 FVKESK. The V end lost 2 bases, the J end lost 2 bases, and 9 bases lay between the germline ends. The CDR3 has 14 residues. Only in-frame clones appear in the TCRdb table, and some are missing; sequencing was by immunoSEQ multiplex PCR. The sample has tens of thousands of clones, 92% seen once; the top ten hold around 0.56%. The source material was CD4+ T cells from peripheral blood mononuclear cells, sampled after pregnancy. The V gene is TRBV14, the J gene TRBJ1-1, with a tentative D call TRBD1 (6 bases). The receptor was derived from a female donor with multiple sclerosis, enrolled in a pregnancy study. CDR3 nucleotide sequence: TGTGCCAGCAGCCAAACAGGGCGAAACACTGAAGCTTTCTTT. Translation gives CASSQTGRNTEAFF.